This T cell receptor (beta chain) stems from a study of shared clonotypes between healthy human individuals. When replicate PCRs were run on sorted subsets, they used about 200 ng DNA, roughly 30,000 T cell genomes. Here immunoSEQ multiplex PCR was the method, and the copy in TCRdb shows in-frame clones only, minus some. The sample shows some 1,400,000 clones, about 96% of them seen only once. Remarks on this clone: Its matching antigen is unknown.

Whole-study findings and limits: Sorted-subset sequencing, rarefaction showed, was incomplete despite large depth. Naive subsets generally had larger estimated richness than memory subsets.

Input material: naive CD4+ T cells sorted from blood. Subset denoted: CD45RA+ positively selected. This TCR came from a man in his thirties or forties in good health.

The CDR3 DNA is TGTGCCAGCGGGGGACTGAACTATGGCTACACCTTC. This encodes CASGGLNYGYTF. This chain joins TRBV19 and TRBJ1-2, with TRBD1 as a possible D gene (5 bases). The CDR3 is 12 residues long. Germline CDR1 is LNHDA and CDR2 is SQIVND (reference sequence). With 9 bases removed from V and 2 bases from J, the gap between germline ends came to 10 bases.